This TCR beta chain is from a study of T cell responses to AZD1222 COVID-19 vaccine. Study-level points and caveats: CD4 TCRs covered the whole spike, strongest at regions 160-218 and 743-854. The study found Spike-specific TCR breadth and depth rose after two AZD1222 doses.

The repertoire was sequenced with immunoSEQ multiplex PCR; TCRdb's copy has only in-frame clones and lacks some. The sample consists of over 150,000 clones, roughly 93% of them appearing once. The length of the CDR3 is 14 residues. In germline, CDR1 is MNHEY, CDR2 SVGEGT. Trimming removed 5 bases from V and 3 bases from J, with 14 bases in between. Note on this clone: Antigen unknown.

This specimen was peripheral blood, taken 28 days after the second dose of the MenACWY control vaccine. The rearrangement links TRBV6-2 or TRBV6-3 to TRBJ2-7, with unresolved D. The sequence derives from an adult who received the MenACWY meningococcal vaccine as a control. CDR3 region: CASSTLLRLYEQYF. DNA for the CDR3: TGTGCCAGCAGTACACTCCTCAGGCTCTACGAGCAGTACTTC.